The 21 T cell receptor beta chains given below trace back to one sample, sequenced in a study of CD8+CD57+ T cells in acquired aplastic anemia. TCR beta VDJ and CDR3 profiles were obtained from a genomic DNA template. A single record per CDR3 protein comes from TCRdb applying MiXCR to the reads. The table includes about 210,000 distinct CDR3 sequences, over 60% detected once. Input material: sorted CD4+, CD8+, or CD8+CD57+ T cells (not recorded which) from PBMCs. These receptors originate from a human donor in good health.

At least ten counts were recorded for this clonotype. The chain employs TRBV20-1 and TRBJ2-2; D unclear. The ends were cut back, 1 base at V and 3 bases at J, with 6 bases in the middle. CDR1 and CDR2 from the germline V gene are DFQATT and SNEGSKA (reference sequence). CDR3 length equals 13 residues. The CDR3 region is CSARAMDTGELFF. The DNA for the CDR3 is TGCAGTGCTAGAGCTATGGACACCGGGGAGCTGTTTTTT.

This clonotype was seen at least ten times. The chain links TRBV29-1 to TRBJ2-1, with TRBD2 matching 10 bases. The CDR3 totals 15 residues. V shed 6 bases and J 8 bases; nucleotides not matched to a gene: 13. Germline values: CDR1 SQVTM, CDR2 ANQGSEA. CDR3 sequence reads: CSVVTASGRIDEQFF. CDR3 DNA: TGCAGCGTCGTAACCGCTAGCGGGAGAATTGATGAGCAGTTCTTC.

The sample holds a few counts of this clonotype. V usage is TRBV6-2 or TRBV6-3 and J usage is TRBJ2-1; D is unresolved. Germline V gene lookup returns CDR1 MNHEY and CDR2 SVGEGT. Trimming left V 7 bases short and J 0 bases short, with 13 bases between. The CDR3 is 15 amino acids. The CDR3 is CASTPEMFSYNEQFF. The CDR3 nucleotides read TGTGCCAGCACCCCAGAGATGTTCTCCTACAATGAGCAGTTCTTC.

This clonotype was seen at least ten times. V gene TRBV5-8 combines with J gene TRBJ1-1; 8 positions match TRBD1. V gave up 1 base and J gave up 4 bases; unmatched junction bases: 12. Germline values: CDR1 SGHTS, CDR2 YDEGEE. This CDR3 region has 17 residues. CDR3 in DNA: TGTGCCAGCAGCTTGCTTGCAGACAGGGGTATGGGCACTGAAGCTTTCTTT. This encodes CASSLLADRGMGTEAFF.

The V call is TRBV10-3, the J call TRBJ2-7; maybe TRBD2 (7 bases). The germline V gene encodes CDR1 ENHRY and CDR2 SYGVKD. V dropped 6 bases and J dropped 5 bases, with 11 bases sitting between them. CDR3 length: 12 residues. The CDR3 region has the DNA TGTGCCATCAGGGGGGGGCGCGACGAGCAGTACTTC. Its translation is CAIRGGRDEQYF.

This sequence joins TRBV28 and TRBJ2-7; D ambiguous. CDR1 and CDR2 from the germline V gene are MDHEN and SYDVKM. The length of the CDR3 is 12 residues. Trimming left V 8 bases short and J 3 bases short, with 11 bases between. CDR3 coding DNA: TGTGCCAGCGGTATCTCCCACTACGAGCAGTACTTC. It is translated as CASGISHYEQYF.

This clonotype was counted between two and nine times. The chain combines TRBV20-1 with TRBJ1-1; the D gene is possibly TRBD1 (5 bases). V shed 5 bases and J shed 1 base, with 11 bases lying between them. The CDR3 contains 13 residues. Germline assignment: CDR1 DFQATT and CDR2 SNEGSKA (reference sequence). CDR3 in amino acids: CSAAGLTNTEAFF. CDR3 in DNA: TGCAGTGCTGCGGGACTGACGAACACTGAAGCTTTCTTT.

The chain links TRBV27 to TRBJ2-5; unclear D gene. Germline V gene sequence: CDR1 MNHEY, CDR2 SMNVEV (reference sequence). The CDR3 has 13 amino acids. V lost 3 bases, J lost 1 base, and 6 bases lay in between. CDR3 loop: CASSLVIQETQYF. CDR3 DNA sequence: TGTGCCAGCAGTTTGGTTATCCAAGAGACCCAGTACTTC.

This clonotype was seen a single time. The chain joins TRBV20-1 to TRBJ2-7, with a tentative D call TRBD1 (9 bases). The CDR3 is 17 residues long. Between the trimmed V and J ends, which lost 4 bases and 6 bases, there was a span of 28 bases. Germline CDR1 and CDR2: DFQATT and SNEGSKA (reference sequence). As DNA, the CDR3 is TGCAGTGCTACAGGGGGCGCGGGGGGACAGGGTAATCCCGAGCAGTACTTC. It encodes CSATGGAGGQGNPEQYF.

V is TRBV24-1 and J is TRBJ2-3; the D is unclear. Germline V CDR1 and CDR2: KGHDR, SFDVKD. The CDR3 has 14 residues. Trimming pared 4 bases from V and 3 bases from J, leaving 10 bases between. CDR3 sequence reads: CATSEQIGTDTQYF. The CDR3 bases are TGTGCCACCAGTGAGCAAATTGGGACAGATACGCAGTATTTT.

The chain carries TRBV2 and TRBJ2-7; TRBD1 matches at 10 bases. Germline lookup yields CDR1 SNHLY and CDR2 FYNNEI. The CDR3 loop spans 15 amino acids. V trimming: 2 bases; J trimming: 5 bases; junction bases outside the gene matches: 6. This CDR3 reads CASSETPGQGNEQYF. The CDR3 nucleotides are TGTGCCAGCAGTGAAACCCCGGGACAGGGGAACGAGCAGTACTTC.

The chain joins TRBV11-2 to TRBJ2-7, with D perhaps TRBD1 (6 bases). Germline CDR1 and CDR2: SGHAT and FQNNGV. This CDR3 has 24 amino acids. V lost 5 bases and J 2 bases, leaving 43 bases between the germline ends. The CDR3 DNA is TGTGCCAGCAGCCATCACGCCGTAATGGGTTCCTTGGGTCTACAGGACAGAAATCCCTACGAGCAGTACTTC. Encoded protein: CASSHHAVMGSLGLQDRNPYEQYF.

A remark on this clonotype: The CDR3 carries no conserved terminal phenylalanine or tryptophan, so it likely arises from a read error. The chain carries TRBV11-2 and TRBJ1-1; D remains unclear. With 1 base removed from V and 3 bases from J, the gap between germline ends came to 6 bases. This CDR3 contains 13 residues. Looked up from germline, CDR1 is SGHAT and CDR2 is FQNNGV. The CDR3 is CASSLARDTEAFS. Here the CDR3 DNA reads TGTGCCAGCAGCTTAGCGAGGGACACTGAAGCTTTCTCT.

The chain recombines TRBV10-3 with TRBJ1-2; 8 bases map to TRBD1. This CDR3 has 12 amino acids. V lost 4 bases to trimming and J lost 6 bases; unmatched junction nucleotides: 1. Per germline, CDR1 ENHRY and CDR2 SYGVKD. As DNA, the CDR3 is TGTGCCATCAGTGGACAGGGGAATGGCTACACCTTC. Translating gives CAISGQGNGYTF.

This chain uses TRBV7-2 with TRBJ2-1; D is perhaps TRBD2 (5 bases). The CDR3 has 12 amino acids. Germline CDR1 reads SGHTA; CDR2 reads FQGNSA. V was shortened by 5 bases and J by 7 bases, with 9 bases between the two germline ends. CDR3 sequence reads: CASSPQRNEQFF. CDR3 sequence (DNA): TGTGCCAGCAGCCCACAGCGGAATGAGCAGTTCTTC. Combining the CDR3 with reference TRBV7-2 and TRBJ2-1 gives the whole variable domain GAGVSQSPSNKVTEKGKDVELRCDPISGHTALYWYRQSLGQGLEFLIYFQGNSAPDKSGLPSDRFSAERTGGSVSTLTIQRTQQEDSAVYLCASSPQRNEQFFGPGTRLTVL.

The chain's CDR3 is CASSMSSNEQFF. CDR3 in DNA: TGTGCCAGTAGTATGAGCAGCAATGAGCAGTTCTTC. V is TRBV19 and J is TRBJ2-1; D is ambiguous. With 3 bases removed from V and 6 bases from J, the gap between germline ends came to 6 bases. In germline, CDR1 is LNHDA, CDR2 SQIVND (reference sequence). CDR3 length: 12 amino acids.

This clonotype showed up many times. This chain links TRBV9 with TRBJ2-3; D could derive from TRBD1 or TRBD2 (5 bases each). Germline CDR1 reads SGDLS; CDR2 reads YYNGEE. The germline V and J ends were trimmed by 0 bases and 1 base, with 9 bases remaining between them. The CDR3 is 15 amino acids. The CDR3 region is CASSVGGAGTDTQYF. CDR3 nucleotides: TGTGCCAGCAGCGTAGGAGGGGCCGGCACAGATACGCAGTATTTT. Using reference TRBV9 and TRBJ2-3 for the parts outside the CDR3, the full variable domain is DSGVTQTPKHLITATGQRVTLRCSPRSGDLSVYWYQQSLDQGLQFLIQYYNGEERAKGNILERFSAQQFPDLHSELNLSSLELGDSALYFCASSVGGAGTDTQYFGPGTRLTVL.

Comment on this clonotype: At one end the junction does not follow the germline gene, possibly because of a read error. The rearrangement joins TRBV27 to TRBJ1-1, with 7 bases that match TRBD1. The CDR3 contains 13 residues. Looked up from germline, CDR1 is MNHEY and CDR2 is SMNVEV (reference sequence). Here the CDR3 reads CATRQGLHTEVFF. The CDR3, as DNA: TGTGCCACCCGACAGGGATTGCACACTGAAGTTTTCTTT.

The rearrangement uses TRBV10-2 and TRBJ1-1; D uncertain. This CDR3 has 12 amino acids. CDR1 and CDR2 (germline): WSHSY, SAAADI. The V and J ends lost 5 bases and 6 bases respectively, with 10 bases between them. This CDR3 reads CASSMGWPEAFF. The CDR3, as DNA: TGCGCCAGCAGTATGGGTTGGCCTGAAGCTTTCTTT.

Notes on this clonotype: An end of the junction does not agree with germline; a read error may underlie this. V usage is TRBV2 and J usage is TRBJ1-6; a possible D gene is TRBD1 (6 bases). From germline, CDR1 is SNHLY and CDR2 FYNNEI. This CDR3 contains 14 residues. DNA of the CDR3: TGTGCCAGCACCGAGGACAGTGTGAATTCACTCCTCCACTTT. It translates to CASTEDSVNSLLHF.

The J gene is TRBJ2-1, the V gene TRBV20-1, with TRBD2 matching over 12 bases. Per germline, CDR1 DFQATT and CDR2 SNEGSKA (reference sequence). The V gene end was trimmed by 3 bases and the J gene end by 8 bases; junction bases not matched to a gene: 8. This CDR3 spans 15 amino acids. CDR3 DNA sequence: TGCAGTGCTAGTAGCCTAGCGGGAGGGCAGGATGAGCAGTTCTTC. Its protein product is CSASSLAGGQDEQFF.